This T cell receptor (beta chain) is drawn from a study of T cell changes during pregnancy in multiple sclerosis. The CDR3 spans 14 residues. The V end was cut by 8 bases, the J end by 4 bases, with 17 bases between. Germline CDR1 reads SEHNR; CDR2 reads FQNEAQ (reference sequence). Profiled with immunoSEQ multiplex PCR; TCRdb holds only in-frame clones, not every one. This table has about 52,000 clones, just over 90% appearing once. The clonotype originates from a female donor with multiple sclerosis, enrolled in a pregnancy study. The chain carries TRBV7-9 and TRBJ1-2; D gene uncertain. Sample: CD4+ T cells from peripheral blood mononuclear cells, taken before pregnancy. The CDR3 protein is CASDPTPRSYGYTF. CDR3 nucleotide sequence: TGTGCCAGCGACCCTACCCCACGGAGCTATGGCTACACCTTC.